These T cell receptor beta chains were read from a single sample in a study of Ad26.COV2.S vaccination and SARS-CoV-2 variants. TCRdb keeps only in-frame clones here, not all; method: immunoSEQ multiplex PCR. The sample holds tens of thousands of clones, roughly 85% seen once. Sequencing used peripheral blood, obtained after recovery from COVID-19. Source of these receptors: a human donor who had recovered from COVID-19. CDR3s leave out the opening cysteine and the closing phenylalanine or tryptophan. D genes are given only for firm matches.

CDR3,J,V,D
TSRGEQETQY,TRBJ2-5,TRBV9,TRBD2
ASSTRQGAYEQY,TRBJ2-7,TRBV7-2,TRBD1
ASSFVSGNYGYT,TRBJ1-2,TRBV5-4,-
AINDRLAGLSGANVLT,TRBJ2-6,TRBV10-3,TRBD2
ASTLGMAKETQY,TRBJ2-5,TRBV5-1,-
ASGVGPEAF,TRBJ1-1,TRBV7-9,-
ASSFSGSFNEQF,TRBJ2-1,TRBV6-6,TRBD2
ASSGGSYEQY,TRBJ2-7,TRBV2,-
ASSPLAGRGAYNEQF,TRBJ2-1,TRBV14,TRBD2
AIRDRSSETPLH,TRBJ1-6,TRBV10-3,TRBD1